The source of this T cell receptor beta chain is a study of cytomegalovirus exposure and HLA in healthy donors. The germline CDR1 and CDR2 sequences are MRHNA and SNTAGT. Between the trimmed V and J ends, which lost 5 bases and 0 bases, there was a span of 13 bases. The CDR3 has 16 residues. Both 60 Vbeta primers and 13 Jbeta primers went into the PCR. The data were produced by immunoSEQ multiplex PCR, yet TCRdb's version contains in-frame clones alone and is incomplete. The table has tens of thousands of clones, around 85% seen once. The TCR was taken from a man aged 30 to 45 in good health and CMV-seronegative. The chain has TRBV6-4 and TRBJ2-2, with unresolved D. What was sequenced was PBMCs. The chain's CDR3 is CASSTEFLSNTGELFF. The CDR3, as DNA: TGTGCCAGCAGTACAGAGTTCCTCTCGAACACCGGGGAGCTGTTTTTT.